Below are 31 T cell receptor beta chains sequenced from a single sample in a study of Graves' ophthalmopathy and Graves' hyperthyroidism. RNA transcripts were the source from which TCR beta CDR3 regions were amplified. HTBI primers were employed in first-round RT-PCR, then a second-round multiplex PCR followed. TCRdb re-derived calls from the multiplex PCR reads in MiXCR, one entry per CDR3 protein. The table includes 400,000 or so distinct CDR3 sequences, about 17% detected once. Input material: peripheral blood. The receptors stem from an adult woman with stable Graves' hyperthyroidism.

In this sample, this clonotype turned up a few times. This rearrangement joins TRBV6-1 to TRBJ1-2; tentative D call: TRBD1 (6 bases). Deletions cut 7 bases from V and 1 base from J, with 13 bases between. Germline assignment: CDR1 MNHNS and CDR2 SASEGT. This CDR3 has 14 residues. CDR3 nucleotide sequence: TGTGCCAGCACAGGGGACTTTTATAACTATGGCTACACCTTC. Its translation is CASTGDFYNYGYTF.

In this sample, this clonotype turned up many times. The chain recombines TRBV6-5 with TRBJ1-5, with a weak D call TRBD1 (5 bases). V was trimmed by 6 bases and J by 2 bases, leaving 20 bases between them. The CDR3 loop spans 17 amino acids. Germline V gene data show CDR1 as MNHEY and CDR2 as SVGAGI. The chain's CDR3 is CASRPLHSGRGNQPQHF. For the CDR3, the DNA is TGTGCCAGCAGGCCCCTCCACTCGGGGCGCGGCAATCAGCCCCAGCATTTT.

This clonotype has at least ten counts. The chain uses TRBV7-2 and TRBJ1-2, with D possibly TRBD1 on 6 matching bases. The CDR3 is 14 amino acids. Germline CDR1 reads SGHTA; CDR2 reads FQGNSA. Trimming left V 5 bases short and J 7 bases short, with 17 bases between. The CDR3 protein is CASSRNRVSGGYTF. The CDR3 DNA follows: TGTGCCAGCAGCCGAAACAGGGTATCGGGTGGCTACACCTTC.

In its sample, this clonotype was seen many times. This sequence joins TRBV6-1 and TRBJ2-3; D unresolved. Trimming pared 7 bases from V and 0 bases from J, leaving 5 bases between. Germline CDR1 and CDR2: MNHNS and SASEGT. The CDR3 has 12 residues. In nucleotides, the CDR3 is TGTGCCAGCACCCGGAGCACAGATACGCAGTATTTT. It translates to CASTRSTDTQYF.

The chain uses TRBV7-8 and TRBJ2-2; D tentatively reads TRBD1 or TRBD2 (5 bases each). There are 17 residues in the CDR3. CDR1 and CDR2 (germline): SGHVS, FQNEAQ. Trimming stripped 5 bases from V and 9 bases from J, with 25 bases between. The CDR3 sequence is CASSPDSGTVRLRELFF. CDR3 coding DNA: TGTGCCAGCAGCCCCGACTCCGGGACCGTTCGGTTAAGGGAGCTGTTTTTT.

In the case of this clonotype: A much larger clone differs by one base, so this may be a read error. V usage is TRBV18 and J usage is TRBJ1-5, with a tentative D call TRBD1 (5 bases). V gave up 6 bases and J gave up 9 bases, with 18 bases separating them. There are 14 residues in the CDR3. The germline gives CDR1 KGHSH, CDR2 LQKENI. The chain's CDR3 is CASSEGQQDRPQHF. CDR3 nucleotide sequence: TGTGCCAGCTCCGAGGGGCAGCAAGATCGGCCCCAGCATTTT.

This clonotype was observed at least ten times. The chain recombines TRBV29-1 with TRBJ2-7; 10 bases align to TRBD2. V lost 4 bases to trimming and J lost 3 bases; unmatched junction nucleotides: 9. The germline V gene encodes CDR1 SQVTM and CDR2 ANQGSEA. The CDR3 spans 15 residues. CDR3 in DNA: TGCAGCGTTGTCCTAGCGGGAGTAAGTGGCTACGAGCAGTACTTC. This sequence encodes CSVVLAGVSGYEQYF.

This clonotype has at least ten counts. The chain links TRBV12-3 or TRBV12-4 to TRBJ1-1; TRBD1 aligns across 8 bases. With 5 bases clipped from V and 3 bases from J, the junction kept 8 bases outside the gene matches. There are 15 residues in the CDR3. This CDR3 is CASSLVRGRDTEAFF. CDR3 DNA: TGTGCCAGCAGTCTAGTCAGGGGGCGCGACACTGAAGCTTTCTTT.

V is TRBV7-3 and J is TRBJ1-1; TRBD1 matches at 8 bases. The CDR3 spans 17 residues. Germline CDR1 is SGHTA and CDR2 is FQGTGA. The junction had 17 bases not matched to a gene; V was cut back by 6 bases and J by 5 bases. The CDR3 DNA is TGTGCCAGCAGTGACGAACAGGGGGGAAGAAGAAAGACTGAAGCTTTCTTT. Translated, it gives CASSDEQGGRRKTEAFF.

This clonotype was recorded a few times. The chain links TRBV24-1 to TRBJ2-1; D may be TRBD1 (6 bases). In germline, CDR1 is KGHDR, CDR2 SFDVKD. Between the trimmed V and J ends, which lost 1 base and 6 bases, there was a span of 12 bases. This CDR3 contains 15 residues. CDR3 bases: TGTGCCACCAGTGATTTTTTTACAGGGACCAATGAGCAGTTCTTC. Residues: CATSDFFTGTNEQFF.

This clonotype has at least ten counts. The chain's CDR3 is CASSTRGRHEQYF. CDR3 in DNA: TGTGCCAGCAGCACCCGCGGGAGACACGAGCAGTACTTC. V gene TRBV7-8 combines with J gene TRBJ2-7, with TRBD2 matching over 7 bases. Germline V gene lookup returns CDR1 SGHVS and CDR2 FQNEAQ. V lost 5 bases and J lost 5; bases outside the gene matches: 6. The CDR3 runs to 13 residues.

This clonotype was detected many times. CDR3: CSARRQIGNTIYF. The CDR3 DNA reads TGCAGTGCTAGGAGACAGATAGGAAACACCATATATTTT. This chain joins TRBV20-1 and TRBJ1-3; weak D call: TRBD1 (5 bases). The CDR3 contains 13 residues. CDR1 is DFQATT and CDR2 is SNEGSKA in the germline V gene (reference sequence). V lost 3 bases, J lost 4 bases, and 10 bases lay in between.

In its sample, this clonotype was seen many times. The rearrangement uses TRBV20-1 and TRBJ1-1; D is possibly TRBD1 (5 bases). This CDR3 spans 14 amino acids. Trimming removed 0 bases at V and 1 base at J, with 9 bases between. Germline V gives CDR1 DFQATT, CDR2 SNEGSKA (reference sequence). For the CDR3, the DNA is TGCAGTGCTAGAGATTTTAGGGGGAACACTGAAGCTTTCTTT. Protein: CSARDFRGNTEAFF.

This clonotype was recorded at least ten times. The chain combines TRBV11-2 with TRBJ2-3; the match to TRBD1 covers 11 bases. Germline values: CDR1 SGHAT, CDR2 FQNNGV. The trim removed 2 bases at V and 3 bases at J, leaving 4 bases unmatched. The CDR3 totals 16 residues. The CDR3 loop is CASSLRGTGGTDTQYF. The CDR3 nucleotides are TGTGCCAGCAGCTTACGAGGGACAGGGGGGACAGATACGCAGTATTTT.

This clonotype occurred a few times. V usage is TRBV10-3 and J usage is TRBJ2-2; maybe TRBD1 (6 bases). This CDR3 region has 13 residues. Trimming pared 8 bases from V and 3 bases from J, leaving 10 bases between. CDR1 and CDR2 from the germline V gene are ENHRY and SYGVKD. The CDR3 region is CAIQGRYTGELFF. DNA for the CDR3: TGTGCCATCCAGGGGAGATACACCGGGGAGCTGTTTTTT.

At least ten counts were recorded for this clonotype. This chain connects TRBV27 to TRBJ2-7, with D uncertain. Germline CDR1 MNHEY, CDR2 SMNVEV (reference sequence). The V end was cut by 6 bases, the J end by 2 bases, with 8 bases between. The CDR3 spans 12 residues. CDR3 DNA: TGTGCCAGCAGACACTACACCTACGAGCAGTACTTC. Translation: CASRHYTYEQYF.

This clonotype was recorded many times. The gene calls are TRBV11-2 and TRBJ2-7, with D possibly being TRBD1 or TRBD2 (5 bases each). V was cut by 0 bases and J by 4 bases, with 19 bases left in between. Germline V gives CDR1 SGHAT, CDR2 FQNNGV. The CDR3 length is 17 residues. The chain's CDR3 is CASSLDRGRLMQYEQYF. CDR3 nucleotide sequence: TGTGCCAGCAGCTTAGATCGGGGCCGACTCATGCAATACGAGCAGTACTTC. Using reference TRBV11-2 and TRBJ2-7 for the parts outside the CDR3, the full variable domain is EAGVAQSPRYKIIEKRQSVAFWCNPISGHATLYWYQQILGQGPKLLIQFQNNGVVDDSQLPKDRFSAERLKGVDSTLKIQPAKLEDSAVYLCASSLDRGRLMQYEQYFGPGTRLTVT.

This clonotype came up many times. The gene calls are TRBV12-3 or TRBV12-4 and TRBJ1-1; 7 bases are shared with TRBD1. J was trimmed by 1 base and V by 6 bases; bases with no gene match: 5. CDR3 size: 14 residues. CDR3 sequence: CASRTGQSNTEAFF. CDR3 DNA sequence: TGTGCCAGCAGAACGGGACAGTCGAACACTGAAGCTTTCTTT.

This clonotype occurred many times. This chain connects TRBV19 to TRBJ1-1; unclear D gene. The CDR3 extends over 16 amino acids. Germline V CDR1 and CDR2: LNHDA, SQIVND (reference sequence). With 5 bases removed from V and 11 bases from J, the gap between germline ends came to 27 bases. The chain's CDR3 is CASSSNPLQLPSDAFF. CDR3 coding DNA: TGTGCCAGTAGTTCCAATCCCCTTCAACTTCCCTCGGACGCTTTCTTT.

In this sample, this clonotype turned up many times. This rearrangement joins TRBV12-3 or TRBV12-4 to TRBJ1-1; possible D gene TRBD1, 6 bases. The CDR3 consists of 13 residues. Trimming removed 5 bases at V and 7 bases at J, with 14 bases between. CDR3 sequence (DNA): TGTGCCAGCAGTATATCCCAGGGGTTTGAAGCTTTCTTT. Its translation: CASSISQGFEAFF.

CDR3 loop: CASSLVLPNKETRETQYF. DNA for the CDR3: TGTGCCAGCAGCTTAGTCCTACCAAACAAAGAAACCAGGGAGACCCAGTACTTC. The chain combines TRBV7-2 with TRBJ2-5; no definite D call. The germline CDR1 and CDR2 sequences are SGHTA and FQGNSA. Trimming took 1 base from V and 5 from J, leaving 23 bases between them. The CDR3 runs 18 residues. Filled out from reference TRBV7-2 and TRBJ2-5, the complete variable domain reads GAGVSQSPSNKVTEKGKDVELRCDPISGHTALYWYRQSLGQGLEFLIYFQGNSAPDKSGLPSDRFSAERTGGSVSTLTIQRTQQEDSAVYLCASSLVLPNKETRETQYFGPGTRLLVL.

This clonotype was found many times. The chain couples TRBV15 to TRBJ2-2; D is possibly TRBD1 (6 bases). Trimming took off 5 bases at V and 0 bases at J, with 16 bases between the two ends. The germline gives CDR1 LNHNV, CDR2 YYDKDF (reference sequence). The CDR3 totals 17 residues. The CDR3: CATSALLQGSNTGELFF. CDR3 coding DNA: TGTGCCACCAGCGCACTTCTACAGGGATCGAACACCGGGGAGCTGTTTTTT. The full variable domain, rest sourced from reference TRBV15 and TRBJ2-2, is DAMVIQNPRYQVTQFGKPVTLSCSQTLNHNVMYWYQQKSSQAPKLLFHYYDKDFNNEADTPDNFQSRRPNTSFCFLDIRSPGLGDTAMYLCATSALLQGSNTGELFFGEGSRLTVL.

J is TRBJ1-2 and V is TRBV6-5; D is undetermined. The ends were cut back, 3 bases at V and 1 base at J, with 9 bases in the middle. The CDR3 covers 14 residues. The germline CDR1 and CDR2 sequences are MNHEY and SVGAGI. The CDR3 region has the DNA TGTGCCAGCAGTTATTGGGCAGATAACTATGGCTACACCTTC. It encodes CASSYWADNYGYTF.

This clonotype was counted many times. The CDR3 loop is CASSDDGYSGNTIYF. The CDR3 bases are TGTGCCAGCAGTGATGACGGCTACTCTGGAAACACCATATATTTT. The chain links TRBV6-1 to TRBJ1-3; D uncertain. CDR1 MNHNS and CDR2 SASEGT come from the germline V gene. The CDR3 totals 15 residues. The V and J ends lost 3 bases and 0 bases respectively, with 9 bases between them.

V usage is TRBV7-2 and J usage is TRBJ1-5; 8 positions match TRBD1. The germline V gene has CDR1 SGHTA and CDR2 FQGNSA. The CDR3 spans 14 residues. The ends lost 2 bases at V and 5 bases at J; junction bases unmatched: 2. This chain's CDR3 is CASSLSGGDQPQHF. The CDR3 DNA reads TGTGCCAGCAGCTTATCAGGGGGCGATCAGCCCCAGCATTTT. Looking up the rest from reference TRBV7-2 and TRBJ1-5 gives the full variable domain: GAGVSQSPSNKVTEKGKDVELRCDPISGHTALYWYRQSLGQGLEFLIYFQGNSAPDKSGLPSDRFSAERTGGSVSTLTIQRTQQEDSAVYLCASSLSGGDQPQHFGDGTRLSIL.

This clonotype was recorded many times. J is TRBJ2-5 and V is TRBV10-2; 7 positions match TRBD1. The CDR3 length is 12 residues. Germline V gene sequence: CDR1 WSHSY, CDR2 SAAADI. With V trimmed by 4 bases and J by 5 bases, 1 base remained unmatched. The CDR3 nucleotides are TGCGCCAGCAGTGGACAGGGCGAGACCCAGTACTTC. Encoded protein: CASSGQGETQYF.

At least ten counts were recorded for this clonotype. The V and J genes are TRBV28 and TRBJ2-7; TRBD2 aligns across 12 bases. V was clipped by 2 bases and J by 4 bases; unmatched bases: 12. The germline gives CDR1 MDHEN, CDR2 SYDVKM. This CDR3 comprises 18 residues. The CDR3 nucleotides are TGTGCCAGCAGTTTAACGCTAGCGGGAGGGTTTGTTGCTTACGAGCAGTACTTC. Protein sequence: CASSLTLAGGFVAYEQYF.

This clonotype was detected many times. The junction departs from germline at one end; a sequencing error may be responsible. DNA of the CDR3: TGTGCCAGCAGGTTGAACCCAAAAACCAAAAACATTAAGTACTTC. Its translation is CASRLNPKTKNIKYF. The chain links TRBV12-3 or TRBV12-4 to TRBJ2-4, with D unresolved. The CDR3 totals 15 residues.

This clonotype has ten or more counts. The chain joins TRBV2 to TRBJ2-7; 7 nucleotides agree with TRBD2. CDR3 size: 13 residues. Per germline, CDR1 SNHLY and CDR2 FYNNEI. The V gene end was trimmed by 1 base and the J gene end by 8 bases; junction bases not matched to a gene: 5. The CDR3 loop is CASSEGGGRKQYF. The DNA of the CDR3 is TGTGCCAGCAGTGAAGGGGGGGGAAGGAAGCAGTACTTC.

This clonotype was counted at least ten times. The gene calls are TRBV20-1 and TRBJ1-2; 7 bases line up with TRBD1. CDR3 size: 13 residues. With 1 base clipped from V and 8 bases from J, the junction kept 7 bases outside the gene matches. The V gene's germline CDR1 is DFQATT and CDR2 SNEGSKA (reference sequence). The CDR3 sequence: CSARVPRGQGYTF. CDR3 sequence (DNA): TGCAGTGCTAGAGTTCCAAGGGGGCAGGGCTACACCTTC.

This clonotype was detected only once. The chain joins TRBV24-1 to TRBJ2-5; D not certain. The CDR3 runs to 16 residues. Per the germline V gene, CDR1 is KGHDR and CDR2 is SFDVKD. Deletions cut 4 bases from V and 2 bases from J, with 16 bases between. CDR3: CATSEHTSWGQETQYF. As DNA, the CDR3 is TGTGCCACCAGTGAACATACGTCTTGGGGTCAAGAGACCCAGTACTTC.